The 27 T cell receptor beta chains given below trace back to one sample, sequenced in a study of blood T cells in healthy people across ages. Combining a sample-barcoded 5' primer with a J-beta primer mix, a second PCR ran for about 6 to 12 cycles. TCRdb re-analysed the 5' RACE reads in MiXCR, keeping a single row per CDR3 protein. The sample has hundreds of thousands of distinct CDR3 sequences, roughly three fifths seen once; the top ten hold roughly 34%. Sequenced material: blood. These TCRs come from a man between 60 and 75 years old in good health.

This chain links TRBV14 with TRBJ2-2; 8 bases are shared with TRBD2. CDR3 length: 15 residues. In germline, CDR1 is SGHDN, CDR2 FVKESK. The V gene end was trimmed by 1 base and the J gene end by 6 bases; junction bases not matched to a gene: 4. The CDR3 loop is CASSQVIAGSGELFF. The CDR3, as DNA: TGTGCCAGCAGCCAAGTGATAGCGGGGTCCGGGGAGCTGTTTTTT.

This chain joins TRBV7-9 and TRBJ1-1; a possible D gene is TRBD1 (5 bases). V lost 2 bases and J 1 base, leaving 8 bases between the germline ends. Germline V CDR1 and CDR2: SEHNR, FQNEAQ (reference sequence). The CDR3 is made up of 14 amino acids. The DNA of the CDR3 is TGTGCCAGCAGCTTATCAGGGACGAACACTGAAGCTTTCTTT. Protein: CASSLSGTNTEAFF.

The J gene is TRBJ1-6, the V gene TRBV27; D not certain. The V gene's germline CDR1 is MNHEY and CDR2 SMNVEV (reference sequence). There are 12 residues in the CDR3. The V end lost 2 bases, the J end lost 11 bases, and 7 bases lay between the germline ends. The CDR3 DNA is TGTGCCAGCAGTTTAGAGGGTGCACCCCTCCACTTT. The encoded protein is CASSLEGAPLHF.

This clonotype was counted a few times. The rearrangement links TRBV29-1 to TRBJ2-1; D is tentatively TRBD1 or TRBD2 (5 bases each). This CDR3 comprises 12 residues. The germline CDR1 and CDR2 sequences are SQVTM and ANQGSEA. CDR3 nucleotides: TGCAGTGCCGACGGGACCCACAATGAGCAGTTCTTC. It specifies CSADGTHNEQFF.

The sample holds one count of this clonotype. The CDR3 DNA reads TGTGCCAGCAGCCAAGAGGTTATGGGGGGGAGCACTGGGCCCTACAATGAGCAGTTCTTC. Residues: CASSQEVMGGSTGPYNEQFF. The rearrangement uses TRBV3-1 and TRBJ2-1; 7 bases fit TRBD2. Per the germline V gene, CDR1 is LGHDT and CDR2 is YNNKEL (reference sequence). This CDR3 has 20 residues. V trimming: 0 bases; J trimming: 2 bases; junction bases outside the gene matches: 16.

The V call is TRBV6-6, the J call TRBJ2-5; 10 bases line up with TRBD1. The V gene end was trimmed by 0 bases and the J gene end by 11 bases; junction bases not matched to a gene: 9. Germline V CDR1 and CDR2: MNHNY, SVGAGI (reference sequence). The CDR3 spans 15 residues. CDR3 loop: CASSYSGTGVSEQYF. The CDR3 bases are TGTGCCAGCAGTTACTCAGGGACAGGGGTTAGTGAGCAGTACTTC.

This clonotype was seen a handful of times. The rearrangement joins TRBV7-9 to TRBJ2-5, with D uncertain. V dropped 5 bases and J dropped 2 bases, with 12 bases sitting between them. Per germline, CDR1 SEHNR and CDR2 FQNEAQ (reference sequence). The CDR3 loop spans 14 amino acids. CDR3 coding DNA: TGTGCCAGCAGCGTGACGGCGACTCAAGAGACCCAGTACTTC. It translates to CASSVTATQETQYF.

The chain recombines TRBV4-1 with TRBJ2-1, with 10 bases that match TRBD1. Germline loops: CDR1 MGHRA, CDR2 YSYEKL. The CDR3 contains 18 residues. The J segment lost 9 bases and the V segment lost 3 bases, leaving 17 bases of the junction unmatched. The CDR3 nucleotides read TGCGCCAGCAGCCAGAATGCCAAGGCAGGGACAGGGGACAGTGAGCAGTTCTTC. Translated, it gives CASSQNAKAGTGDSEQFF.

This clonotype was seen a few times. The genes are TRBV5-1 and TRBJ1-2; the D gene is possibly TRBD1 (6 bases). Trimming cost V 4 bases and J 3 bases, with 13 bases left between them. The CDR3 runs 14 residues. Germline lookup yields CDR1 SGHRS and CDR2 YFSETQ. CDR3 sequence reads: CASSAASGDYGYTF. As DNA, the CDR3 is TGCGCCAGCAGCGCGGCGTCAGGGGACTATGGCTACACCTTC.

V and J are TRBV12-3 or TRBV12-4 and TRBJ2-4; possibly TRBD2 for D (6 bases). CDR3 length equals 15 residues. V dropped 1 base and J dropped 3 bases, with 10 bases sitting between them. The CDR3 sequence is CASSLGFGGKNIQYF. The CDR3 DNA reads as TGTGCCAGCAGTTTAGGATTCGGGGGCAAAAACATTCAGTACTTC.

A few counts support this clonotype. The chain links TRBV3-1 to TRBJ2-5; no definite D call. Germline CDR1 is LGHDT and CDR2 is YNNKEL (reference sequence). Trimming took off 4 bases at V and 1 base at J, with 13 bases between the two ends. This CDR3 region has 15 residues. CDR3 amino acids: CASSLRRIAQETQYF. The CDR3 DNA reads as TGTGCCAGCAGCCTACGAAGGATAGCCCAAGAGACCCAGTACTTC.

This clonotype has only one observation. For the CDR3, the DNA is TGCGCCAGCAGCCGCGACCCACTAGCGGGGGGGCCGCCAGATACGCAGTATTTT. It yields the protein CASSRDPLAGGPPDTQYF. The chain is built from TRBV5-1 and TRBJ2-3; 13 bases match TRBD2. The J segment lost 4 bases and the V segment lost 4 bases, leaving 12 bases of the junction unmatched. Germline CDR1 and CDR2: SGHRS and YFSETQ. The CDR3 is 18 residues long.

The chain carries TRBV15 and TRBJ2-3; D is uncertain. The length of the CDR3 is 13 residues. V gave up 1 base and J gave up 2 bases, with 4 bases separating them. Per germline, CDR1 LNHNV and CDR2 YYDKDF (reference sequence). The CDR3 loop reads CATSRGNTDTQYF. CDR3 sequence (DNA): TGTGCCACCAGCAGAGGGAACACAGATACGCAGTATTTT.

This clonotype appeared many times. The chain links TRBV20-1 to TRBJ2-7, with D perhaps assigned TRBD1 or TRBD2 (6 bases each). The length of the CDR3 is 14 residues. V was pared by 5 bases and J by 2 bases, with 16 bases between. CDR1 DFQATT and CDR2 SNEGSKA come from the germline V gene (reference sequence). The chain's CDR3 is CSALPGEATYEQYF. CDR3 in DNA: TGCAGTGCTTTACCAGGGGAGGCGACCTACGAGCAGTACTTC.

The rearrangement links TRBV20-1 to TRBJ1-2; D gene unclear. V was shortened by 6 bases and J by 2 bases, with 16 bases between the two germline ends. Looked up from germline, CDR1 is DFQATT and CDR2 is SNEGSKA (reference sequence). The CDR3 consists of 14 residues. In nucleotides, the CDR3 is TGCAGTGCCCCGACGAACCCCCTAAACTATGGCTACACCTTC. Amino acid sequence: CSAPTNPLNYGYTF.

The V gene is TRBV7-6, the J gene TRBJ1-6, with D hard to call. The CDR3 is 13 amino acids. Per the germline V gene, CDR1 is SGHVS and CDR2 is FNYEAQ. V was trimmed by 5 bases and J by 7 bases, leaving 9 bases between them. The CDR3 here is CASSLSQNSPLHF. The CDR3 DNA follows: TGTGCCAGCAGCCTCTCACAGAATTCACCCCTCCACTTT.

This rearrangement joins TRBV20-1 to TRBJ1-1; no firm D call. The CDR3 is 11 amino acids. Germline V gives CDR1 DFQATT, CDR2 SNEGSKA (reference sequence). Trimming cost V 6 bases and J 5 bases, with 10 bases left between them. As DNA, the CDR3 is TGCAGTGCCAAAACATGGACTGAAGCTTTCTTT. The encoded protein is CSAKTWTEAFF.

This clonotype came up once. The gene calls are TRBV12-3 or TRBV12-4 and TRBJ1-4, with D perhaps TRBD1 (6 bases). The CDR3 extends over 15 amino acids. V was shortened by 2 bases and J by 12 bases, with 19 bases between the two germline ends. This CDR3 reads CASSLRQDLMKELFF. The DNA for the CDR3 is TGTGCCAGCAGTTTACGACAGGACCTCATGAAGGAACTGTTTTTT.

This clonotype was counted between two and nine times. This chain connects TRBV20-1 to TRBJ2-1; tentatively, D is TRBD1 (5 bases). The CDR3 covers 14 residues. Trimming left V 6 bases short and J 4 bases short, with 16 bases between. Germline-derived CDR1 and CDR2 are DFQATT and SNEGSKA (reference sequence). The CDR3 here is CSARRPRQYNEQFF. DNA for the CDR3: TGCAGTGCCCGGAGACCTCGACAGTACAATGAGCAGTTCTTC.

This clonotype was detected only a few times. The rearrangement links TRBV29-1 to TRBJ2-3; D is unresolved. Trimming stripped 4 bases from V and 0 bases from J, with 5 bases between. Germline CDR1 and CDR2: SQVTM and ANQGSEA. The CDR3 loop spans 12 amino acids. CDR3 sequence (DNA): TGCAGCGTTGTGAAAAGCACAGATACGCAGTATTTT. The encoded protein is CSVVKSTDTQYF.

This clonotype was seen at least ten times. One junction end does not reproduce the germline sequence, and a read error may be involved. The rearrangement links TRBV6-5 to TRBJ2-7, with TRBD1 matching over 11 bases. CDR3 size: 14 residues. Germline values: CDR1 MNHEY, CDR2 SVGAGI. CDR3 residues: CASSRDRGAYEQYF. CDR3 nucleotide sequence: TGCGCCAGCAGCAGGGACAGGGGGGCCTACGAGCAGTACTTC.

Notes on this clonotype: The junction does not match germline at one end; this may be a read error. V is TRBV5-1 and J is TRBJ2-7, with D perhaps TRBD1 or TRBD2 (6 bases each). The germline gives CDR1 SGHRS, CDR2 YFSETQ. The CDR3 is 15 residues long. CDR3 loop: CTSSLGGARSYEQYF. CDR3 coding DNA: TGCACCAGCAGCTTGGGGGGCGCCCGGTCCTACGAGCAGTACTTC.

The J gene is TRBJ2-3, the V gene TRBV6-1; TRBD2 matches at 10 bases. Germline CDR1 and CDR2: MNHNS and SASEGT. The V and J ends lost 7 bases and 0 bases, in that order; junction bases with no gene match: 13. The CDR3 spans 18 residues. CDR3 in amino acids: CASNLGSSGGPSTDTQYF. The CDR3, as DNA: TGTGCCAGCAACCTAGGGTCTAGCGGGGGACCTAGCACAGATACGCAGTATTTT.

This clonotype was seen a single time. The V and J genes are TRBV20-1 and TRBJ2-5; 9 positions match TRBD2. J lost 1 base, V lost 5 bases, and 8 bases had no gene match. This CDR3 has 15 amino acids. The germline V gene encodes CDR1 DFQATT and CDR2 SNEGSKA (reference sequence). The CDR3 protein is CSALLAGCGQETQYF. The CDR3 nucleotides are TGCAGTGCTCTCCTAGCGGGGTGCGGCCAAGAGACCCAGTACTTC.

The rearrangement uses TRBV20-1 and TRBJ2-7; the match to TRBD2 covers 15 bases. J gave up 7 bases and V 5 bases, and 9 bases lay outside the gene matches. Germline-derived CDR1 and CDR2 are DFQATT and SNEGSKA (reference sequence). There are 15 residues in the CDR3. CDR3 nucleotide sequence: TGCAGTGCTTGGACTAGCGGGGGGGCCAGGAATGAGCAGTACTTC. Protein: CSAWTSGGARNEQYF.

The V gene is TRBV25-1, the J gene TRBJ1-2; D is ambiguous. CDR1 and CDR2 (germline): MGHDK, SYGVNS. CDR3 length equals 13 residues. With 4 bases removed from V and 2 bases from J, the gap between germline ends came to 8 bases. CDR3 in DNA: TGTGCCAGCAGTGCAACGGTGAACTATGGCTACACCTTC. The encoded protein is CASSATVNYGYTF.

The CDR3 protein is CATSRGENEQYF. The CDR3 DNA reads TGTGCCACGAGCCGGGGAGAGAACGAGCAGTACTTC. The chain combines TRBV2 with TRBJ2-7, with a tentative D call TRBD2 (5 bases). Trimming stripped 10 bases from V and 5 bases from J, with 15 bases between. The CDR3 has 12 residues. From germline, CDR1 is SNHLY and CDR2 FYNNEI.